This is a list of T cell receptor beta chains from one sample in a study of a mutant IDH1 vaccine in newly diagnosed glioma. Profiled with immunoSEQ multiplex PCR; TCRdb holds only in-frame clones, not every one. This table holds tens of thousands of clones, roughly four fifths found once. Which antigens these TCRs recognize remains unknown. Sequencing used PBMCs, obtained from a glioma patient whose treatment included an IDH1 peptide vaccine. These receptors originate from a man aged 30-40 years with glioma. The CDR3 runs from the conserved cysteine through the conserved F or W. Fields, in order: clone size, D gene, J gene, V gene, CDR3 DNA, CDR3 protein. The D gene is left open where the match is weak. For some rows the clone size is stated as once, few or many, or as a class when expanded; others skip it.

>NA|TRBD2|TRBJ2-2|TRBV5-1
TGCGCCAGCAGCTTGGTTCCTAGCGGGAACACCGGGGAGCTGTTTTTT
CASSLVPSGNTGELFF
>few|TRBD1|TRBJ1-2|TRBV9
TGTGCCAGCAGCGTAGGGCAGGGGGACTATGGCTACACCTTC
CASSVGQGDYGYTF
>NA|TRBD1|TRBJ2-5|TRBV7-9
TGTGCCAGCAGCTTAGGGGTGACAGGGGGGGAGACCCAGTACTTC
CASSLGVTGGETQYF
>few|NA|TRBJ1-1|TRBV30
TGTGCCTGGAGGTGGGGAGAGAACACTGAAGCTTTCTTT
CAWRWGENTEAFF
>NA|TRBD1|TRBJ2-6|TRBV5-1
TGCGCCAGCCGCACTGGACAGGGCTGGGCTGGGGCCAACGTCCTGACTTTC
CASRTGQGWAGANVLTF
>NA|NA|TRBJ1-4|TRBV9
TGTGCCAGCAGCGTAGGCGGTAATGAAAAACTGTTTTTT
CASSVGGNEKLFF
>NA|NA|TRBJ2-1|TRBV6-5
TGTGCCAGCAGTTATGGGGTCGGGTATGAGCAGTTCTTC
CASSYGVGYEQFF
>NA|NA|TRBJ1-1|TRBV5-1
TGCGCCAGCAGCCCACAGACCATGAACACTGAAGCTTTCTTT
CASSPQTMNTEAFF
>NA|NA|TRBJ2-2|TRBV7-9
TGTGCCAGCAGCTTCCCCTGGGGGACGGCCAACACCGGGGAGCTGTTTTTT
CASSFPWGTANTGELFF
>NA|NA|TRBJ1-4|TRBV5-6
TGTGCCAGCAGCTTGACGGGGCGGTTGACTAATGAAAAACTGTTTTTT
CASSLTGRLTNEKLFF
>NA|NA|TRBJ1-6|TRBV4-1
TGCGCCAGCAGCCAAGTTCCCTCCATTTGGGTCGGCGAGATATCCTATAATTCACCCCTCCACTTT
CASSQVPSIWVGEISYNSPLHF
>NA|NA|TRBJ1-2|TRBV19
TGTGCCAGTAGCTCGGTGGCAGACTACTATGGCTACACCTTC
CASSSVADYYGYTF
>NA|TRBD1|TRBJ2-1|TRBV27
TGTGCCAGCAGTTTATCAGGGGGCGACTACAATGAGCAGTTCTTC
CASSLSGGDYNEQFF
>few|NA|TRBJ1-1|TRBV4-2
TGTGCCAGCAGCCAAGATCGTAGTAGGGGTCCAAATGAAGCTTTCTTT
CASSQDRSRGPNEAFF
>NA|TRBD2|TRBJ2-3|TRBV5-1
TGCGCCAGCAGCTTGCCTAGCGGGGGGTTTACAGATACGCAGTATTTT
CASSLPSGGFTDTQYF
>NA|NA|TRBJ1-1|TRBV14
TGTGCCAGCAGCCAAGAGGAATTGGACACTGAAGCTTTCTTT
CASSQEELDTEAFF
>NA|NA|TRBJ2-3|TRBV6-4
TGTGCCAGCAGTGACTCGCTCAGCACAGATACGCAGTATTTT
CASSDSLSTDTQYF
>NA|NA|TRBJ2-2|TRBV11-2
TGTGCCAGCAGCTTATCAGGGGGGCTGACCGGGGAGCTGTTTTTT
CASSLSGGLTGELFF
>few|NA|TRBJ1-5|TRBV4-2
TGTGCCAGCAGCCAAGATAGACTTAAGGGGACGCCCCAGCATTTT
CASSQDRLKGTPQHF
>NA|TRBD2|TRBJ2-3|TRBV2
TGTGCCAGCAGTGACATAGCGGGAAGCACAGATACGCAGTATTTT
CASSDIAGSTDTQYF
>NA|NA|TRBJ2-3|TRBV11-3
TGTGCCAGCAGCACCCAGACAGCCCGGGGAGATACGCAGTATTTT
CASSTQTARGDTQYF
>once|NA|TRBJ1-5|TRBV4-1
TGCGCCAGCAGCCAAGGGAGTCGGGTACAGAATGGACAGCCCCAGCATTTT
CASSQGSRVQNGQPQHF
>NA|NA|TRBJ1-5|TRBV27
TGTGCCAGCAGTTTAAGGGGTAGCAATCAGCCCCAGCATTTT
CASSLRGSNQPQHF
>NA|NA|TRBJ2-5|TRBV2
TGTGCCAGCAGTTTCCAAGAGACCCAGTACTTC
CASSFQETQYF
>NA|NA|TRBJ1-2|TRBV5-1
TGCGCCAGCAGCTTGGAGGGTAACTATGGCTACACCTTC
CASSLEGNYGYTF
>few|NA|TRBJ1-5|TRBV5-8
TGTGCCAGCAGTGAGGGGGTCAACCCTAATCAGCCCCAGCATTTT
CASSEGVNPNQPQHF
>NA|NA|TRBJ1-2|TRBV5-1
TGCGCCAGCAGCGAAAGCGGGACTCCCAACTATGGCTACACCTTC
CASSESGTPNYGYTF
>NA|NA|TRBJ2-3|TRBV30
TGTGCCTGGAGTGTGGGATCCACAGATACGCAGTATTTT
CAWSVGSTDTQYF
>NA|TRBD1|TRBJ1-2|TRBV19
TGTGCCAGTAGTATCTCCCCGGGACAGGGGTCTAGTGGCTACACCTTC
CASSISPGQGSSGYTF
>many|NA|TRBJ1-1|TRBV2
TGTGCCAGCAGCCAGGGTATTGAAGCTTTCTTT
CASSQGIEAFF
>NA|NA|TRBJ1-5|TRBV30
TGTGCCTGGAGTGTTTCTAATCAGCCCCAGCATTTT
CAWSVSNQPQHF
>NA|NA|TRBJ1-3|TRBV11-2
TGTGCCAGCAGCTCGTCTAACTCTGGAAACACCATATATTTT
CASSSSNSGNTIYF
>NA|NA|TRBJ2-7|TRBV7-9
TGTGCCAGCAGCTTAGATGTTTCGTCCTACGAGCAGTACTTC
CASSLDVSSYEQYF
>once|NA|TRBJ1-3|TRBV2
TGTGCCAGCAGTGCCCGACAAGGGAGAAACACCATATATTTT
CASSARQGRNTIYF
>NA|NA|TRBJ1-4|TRBV19
TGTGCCAGCGGGAGGAGTGCAGCTAATGAAAAACTGTTTTTT
CASGRSAANEKLFF
>NA|TRBD1|TRBJ1-2|TRBV25-1
TGTGCCAGCAGTGATCGGGACAGGGGGCATTATGGCTACACCTTC
CASSDRDRGHYGYTF
>NA|TRBD1|TRBJ1-5|TRBV28
TGTGCCAGCAGTCAACCCGAAGGGACAGGGGGTAATCAGCCCCAGCATTTT
CASSQPEGTGGNQPQHF
>NA|TRBD1|TRBJ2-3|TRBV25-1
TGTGCCAGCAGTCGAAATTACGGACAGGGGGGAGGCACAGATACGCAGTATTTT
CASSRNYGQGGGTDTQYF
>NA|TRBD1|TRBJ2-3|TRBV10-3
TGTGCCATCAGTGAGTTCGCCCAGGGGGCACGGGCAGATACGCAGTATTTT
CAISEFAQGARADTQYF
>NA|NA|TRBJ1-3|TRBV7-9
TGTGCCAGCAGCTCCCTCAATGGAATCTCTGGAAACACCATATATTTT
CASSSLNGISGNTIYF
>NA|NA|TRBJ1-6|TRBV5-1
TGCGCCAGCAGCCCCCAGGCTGACAGGACGAATTCACCCCTCCACTTT
CASSPQADRTNSPLHF
>NA|TRBD2|TRBJ2-7|TRBV5-1
TGCGCCAGCAGACGGACTAGCGGGGGACCCTACGAGCAGTACTTC
CASRRTSGGPYEQYF
>NA|TRBD1|TRBJ2-7|TRBV14
TGTGCCAGCAGCCTACGCGACAGGGATTACGAGCAGTACTTC
CASSLRDRDYEQYF
>once|TRBD1|TRBJ2-7|TRBV7-9
TGTGCCAGCAGCTTAATGACAGGGTCCTACGAGCAGTACTTC
CASSLMTGSYEQYF
>few|NA|TRBJ2-2|TRBV6-1
TGTGCCAGCAGTGAAAGTCCCGGGGAGCTGTTTTTT
CASSESPGELFF
>NA|NA|TRBJ2-1|TRBV7-6
TGTGCCAGCAGCCCCAAAAGACAGACACTCTCCTACAATGAGCAGTTCTTC
CASSPKRQTLSYNEQFF
>NA|NA|TRBJ2-3|TRBV2
TGTGCCAGCAAAGGACAGCTCTTCACAGATACGCAGTATTTT
CASKGQLFTDTQYF
>NA|TRBD1|TRBJ1-6|TRBV11-3
TGTGCCAGCAGCAAGGGACAGTATAATTCACCCCTCCACTTT
CASSKGQYNSPLHF
>NA|NA|TRBJ2-2|TRBV13
TGTGCCAGCAGCTCGGGCCCGGCGAGCACCGGGGAGCTGTTTTTT
CASSSGPASTGELFF
>NA|NA|TRBJ2-7|TRBV6-5
TGTGCCAGCAGTCCCCTCGGGACATCCTACGAGCAGTACTTC
CASSPLGTSYEQYF
>NA|TRBD1|TRBJ2-1|TRBV9
TGTGCCAGCAGCGTCGCCGGGACAGTATACAATGAGCAGTTCTTC
CASSVAGTVYNEQFF